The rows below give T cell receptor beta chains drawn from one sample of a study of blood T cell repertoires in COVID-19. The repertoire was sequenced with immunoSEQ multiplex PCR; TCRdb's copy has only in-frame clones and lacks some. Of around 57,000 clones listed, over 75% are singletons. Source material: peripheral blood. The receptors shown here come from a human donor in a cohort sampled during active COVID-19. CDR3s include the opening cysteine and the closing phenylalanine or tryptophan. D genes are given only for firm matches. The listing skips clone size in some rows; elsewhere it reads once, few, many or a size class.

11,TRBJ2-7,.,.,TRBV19,TGTGCCAGTAGTATAGTCGGGGGTCAGTACTTC,CASSIVGGQYF
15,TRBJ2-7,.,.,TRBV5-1,TGCGCCAGCAGTCGAACAGGGAGCCCGACCTACGAGCAGTACTTC,CASSRTGSPTYEQYF
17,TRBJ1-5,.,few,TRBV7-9,TGTGCCAGCAGCTTAGACCCTCGGGAGGGAGGCAATCAGCCCCAGCATTTT,CASSLDPREGGNQPQHF
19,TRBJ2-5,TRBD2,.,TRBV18,TGTGCCAGCTCACCACCGTCTCTAGCGGGGGGACACGCACAAGAGACCCAGTACTTC,CASSPPSLAGGHAQETQYF
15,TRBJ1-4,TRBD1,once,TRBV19,TGTGCCAGTAGTAATACAGGGGGGCGGAATGAAAAACTGTTTTTT,CASSNTGGRNEKLFF
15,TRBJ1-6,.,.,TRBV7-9,TGTGCCAGCAGCCTGATAGCCAGTTATAATTCACCCCTCCACTTT,CASSLIASYNSPLHF
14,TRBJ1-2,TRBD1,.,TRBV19,TGTGCCAGTAGTCCCGGACAGGGCTGGGGTGGCTACACCTTC,CASSPGQGWGGYTF
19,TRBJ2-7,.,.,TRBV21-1,TGTGCCAGCAGCAAAGATCGAATCCCTAACCGGGACAGGGTCAACGAGCAGTACTTC,CASSKDRIPNRDRVNEQYF
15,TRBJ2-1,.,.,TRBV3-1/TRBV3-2,TGTGCCAGCAGCCCCCTACGGGGGTCCTACAATGAGCAGTTCTTC,CASSPLRGSYNEQFF
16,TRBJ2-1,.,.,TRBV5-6,TGTGCCAGCAGCTATGGCAGGGGCAGGTCCTACAATGAGCAGTTCTTC,CASSYGRGRSYNEQFF
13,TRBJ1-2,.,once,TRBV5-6,TGTGCCAGCAGCCTCGGCGCCGGGAGTGGCTACACCTTC,CASSLGAGSGYTF
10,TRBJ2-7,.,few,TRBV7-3,TGTGCCAGCAGGCGCTACGAGCAGTACTTC,CASRRYEQYF
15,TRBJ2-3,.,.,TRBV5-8,TGTGCCAGCAGCTTGCTAGGAGTTGGCACAGATACGCAGTATTTT,CASSLLGVGTDTQYF
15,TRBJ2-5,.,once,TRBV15,TGTGCCACCAGCAGCCTAGGGGCCCGACAAGAGACCCAGTACTTC,CATSSLGARQETQYF
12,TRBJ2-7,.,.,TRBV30,TGTGCCTGGAGTGTTAGTACCTACGAGCAGTACTTC,CAWSVSTYEQYF
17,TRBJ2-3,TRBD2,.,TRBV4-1,TGCGCCAGCAGCCAAGATGGGTCGGGAGGGCCGATGGATACGCAGTATTTT,CASSQDGSGGPMDTQYF
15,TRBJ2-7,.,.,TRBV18,TGTGCCAGCTCAAACGGTCGAACGAGCTCCTACGAGCAGTACTTC,CASSNGRTSSYEQYF
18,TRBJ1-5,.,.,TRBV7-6,TGTGCCAGCAGCGCGGGGGTGGGGACTCTGGCAGGGCGGCAGCCCCAGCATTTT,CASSAGVGTLAGRQPQHF
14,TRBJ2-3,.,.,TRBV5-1,TGCGCCAGCGGAACCGGGACACCCAAAGATACGCAGTATTTT,CASGTGTPKDTQYF
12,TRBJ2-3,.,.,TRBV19,TGTGCCAGTAGTAACAGGGTTAATACGCAGTATTTT,CASSNRVNTQYF
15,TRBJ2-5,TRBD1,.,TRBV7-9,TGTGCCAGCAGCTCGACAGGGGTGGGCCAAGAGACCCAGTACTTC,CASSSTGVGQETQYF
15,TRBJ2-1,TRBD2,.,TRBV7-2,TGTGCCAGCAGCACGACCCGAGCGGGGGACAATGAGCAGTTCTTC,CASSTTRAGDNEQFF
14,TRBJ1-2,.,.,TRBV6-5,TGTGCCAGCCAGTTCGGGGGGAGTGTTTTAGGCTACACCTTC,CASQFGGSVLGYTF
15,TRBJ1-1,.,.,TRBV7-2,TGTGCCAGCAGCTTAGTTAGGGGGATGAACACTGAAGCTTTCTTT,CASSLVRGMNTEAFF
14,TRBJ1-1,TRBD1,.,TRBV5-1,TGCGCCAGCAGTTTGGACAGGCCCTACACTGAAGCTTTCTTT,CASSLDRPYTEAFF
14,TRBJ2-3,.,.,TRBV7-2,TGTGCCAGCAGCCTAGATTCCCACACAGATACGCAGTATTTT,CASSLDSHTDTQYF
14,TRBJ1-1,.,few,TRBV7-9,TGTGCCAGCAGCTTAGCCCAGGGGAACACTGAAGCTTTCTTT,CASSLAQGNTEAFF
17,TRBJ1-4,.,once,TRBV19,TGTGCCAGTAGTATAGGTGGGGCGGAAGCAACTAATGAAAAACTGTTTTTT,CASSIGGAEATNEKLFF
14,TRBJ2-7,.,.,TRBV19,TGTGCCAGTAGTAGGAGAGAGGGAACCGACGAGCAGTACTTC,CASSRREGTDEQYF
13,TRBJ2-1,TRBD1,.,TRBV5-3,TGTGCCAGAAGCCGACAGGGTGAGAATGAGCAGTTCTTC,CARSRQGENEQFF
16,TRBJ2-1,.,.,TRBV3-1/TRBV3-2,TGTGCCAGCAGCCAGCTGGGGGGACCAACATCGGATGAGCAGTTCTTC,CASSQLGGPTSDEQFF
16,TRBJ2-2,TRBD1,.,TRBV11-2,TGTGCCAGCAGCTTACGGACAGGCAGGAACACCGGGGAGCTGTTTTTT,CASSLRTGRNTGELFF
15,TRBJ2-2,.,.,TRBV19,TGTGCCAGTAGTATAGAGGGGGCGAGCACCGGGGAGCTGTTTTTT,CASSIEGASTGELFF
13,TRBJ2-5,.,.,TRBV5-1,TGCGCCAGCAGCACACAGGACGCTGAGACCCAGTACTTC,CASSTQDAETQYF
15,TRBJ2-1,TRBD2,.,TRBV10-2,TGCGCCAGCAAAGTAGCGGGGGGGCTTGGCAATGAGCAGTTCTTC,CASKVAGGLGNEQFF
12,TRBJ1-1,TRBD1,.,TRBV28,TGTGCCAGCAGGCAGACAGGGCTGAAAGCTTTCTTT,CASRQTGLKAFF
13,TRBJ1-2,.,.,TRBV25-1,TGTGCCAGCAGTGAATGGGGGGTGGGTGGCTACACCTTC,CASSEWGVGGYTF
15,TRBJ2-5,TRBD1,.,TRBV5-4,TGTGCCAGCAGCCGAGGACAGGGCGCACAAGAGACCCAGTACTTC,CASSRGQGAQETQYF
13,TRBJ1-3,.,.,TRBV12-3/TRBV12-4,TGTGCCAGCAGTTCAGTACCGGGAAACACCATATATTTT,CASSSVPGNTIYF
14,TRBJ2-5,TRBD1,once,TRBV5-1,TGCGCCAGTTGCCCGGGACAGCACCAAGAGACCCAGTACTTC,CASCPGQHQETQYF
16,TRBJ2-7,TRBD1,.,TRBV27,TGTGCCAGCAGTCCGGGACAGGGGTATCGCGGCTACGAGCAGTACTTC,CASSPGQGYRGYEQYF
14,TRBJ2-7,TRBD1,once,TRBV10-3,TGTGCCATCAGTGAGCTACAGGGGGTCAACGAGCAGTACTTC,CAISELQGVNEQYF
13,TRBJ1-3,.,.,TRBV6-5,TGTGCCAGCAGGGACAGCTCTGGAAACACCATATATTTT,CASRDSSGNTIYF
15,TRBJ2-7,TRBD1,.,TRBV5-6,TGTGCCAGCAGCTTGGGGGGCAGGGGGTCGTCCGAGCAGTACTTC,CASSLGGRGSSEQYF
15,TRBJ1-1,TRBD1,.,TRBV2,TGTGCCAGCAGTTGGGACAGGGGGGGAGGCACTGAAGCTTTCTTT,CASSWDRGGGTEAFF
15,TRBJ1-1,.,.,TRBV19,TGTGCCAGTAGTATAGCCCCTAGGCAGAACACTGAAGCTTTCTTT,CASSIAPRQNTEAFF
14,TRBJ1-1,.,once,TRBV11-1,TGTGCCAGCAGCAACGGCAGGGGAGATACTGAAGCTTTCTTT,CASSNGRGDTEAFF
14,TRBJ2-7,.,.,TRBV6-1,TGTGCCAGCAGTGAACTGGCCCTGTCGTACGAGCAGTACTTC,CASSELALSYEQYF
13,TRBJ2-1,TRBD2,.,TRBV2,TGTGCCAGCAGTGCGACGCGGGAGGGCCTTGAGTTCTTC,CASSATREGLEFF